This T cell receptor (beta chain) was identified in a study of shared clonotypes between healthy human individuals. Trimming took off 4 bases at V and 0 bases at J, with 8 bases between the two ends. The CDR3 extends over 14 amino acids. Germline-derived CDR1 and CDR2 are SGHRS and YFSETQ. This clone was seen repeatedly, ten times or more. Other DNA sequences in the same sample also yield this CDR3. Original analysis: Filtering differed, since immunoSEQ gave only junction sequences and no quality scores. The method was immunoSEQ multiplex PCR; TCRdb's version includes in-frame clones alone and lacks a portion of them. The V and J calls and clone size are taken from that table; D and trimming were inferred from the DNA. The sample contains 550,000 to 700,000 clones, around four fifths of which appear only once.

The sample taken for sequencing was memory CD4+ T cells sorted from blood. The subset is: CD45RA-negative fraction. The rearrangement links TRBV5-1 to TRBJ1-3, with D possibly TRBD1 on 5 matching bases. The receptor comes from a woman aged 25 to 45 in good health. CDR3: CASSPGTSGNTIYF. CDR3 DNA: TGCGCCAGCAGCCCCGGGACCTCTGGAAACACCATATATTTT.